This T cell receptor (beta chain) was recovered during a study of T cell repertoires in cytomegalovirus infection. Overall study findings and caveats: What dominated the ex vivo response were HLA-C-restricted CMV-specific TCR beta clonotypes.

TCRdb reprocessed the reads with MiXCR, giving one entry per CDR3 protein. The sample carries hundreds of thousands of distinct CDR3 sequences, roughly 33% recorded once. A word on this clonotype: Its specificity is not known.

V lost 9 bases and J lost 6, with 6 bases in between. The CDR3 length is 10 residues. Germline CDR1 is LNHDA and CDR2 is SQIVND (reference sequence). The TCR was taken from a human donor in good health (CMV status not recorded). Some clones in this sample may be carry-over from other donors' samples. The chain recombines TRBV19 with TRBJ1-5, with unresolved D. Sequencing used cultured CD8+ T cells from PBMCs, obtained from culture after CMV antigen stimulation. The DNA for the CDR3 is TGTGCCAGCCGGCGTCAGCCCCAGCATTTT. It is translated as CASRRQPQHF.